This entry features one T cell receptor (beta chain) sequence. The data derive from a study of cytomegalovirus exposure and HLA in healthy donors. V was clipped by 6 bases and J by 4 bases, with 12 bases between them. Germline CDR1 is MNHEY and CDR2 is SVGAGI. The CDR3 is 13 residues long. The PCR contained 60 Vbeta and 13 Jbeta primers. Here immunoSEQ multiplex PCR was the method, and the copy in TCRdb shows in-frame clones only, minus some. The table shows 85,000 to 130,000 clones, with less than 85% occurring only once. What was sequenced was PBMCs. This TCR was sampled from a man in his fifties or sixties in good health and CMV-seronegative. The J gene is TRBJ1-2, the V gene TRBV6-5; perhaps TRBD1 as D (6 bases). The CDR3 nucleotides are TGTGCCAGCAGAACCCCAGGGGTCTATGGCTACACCTTC. Protein sequence: CASRTPGVYGYTF.